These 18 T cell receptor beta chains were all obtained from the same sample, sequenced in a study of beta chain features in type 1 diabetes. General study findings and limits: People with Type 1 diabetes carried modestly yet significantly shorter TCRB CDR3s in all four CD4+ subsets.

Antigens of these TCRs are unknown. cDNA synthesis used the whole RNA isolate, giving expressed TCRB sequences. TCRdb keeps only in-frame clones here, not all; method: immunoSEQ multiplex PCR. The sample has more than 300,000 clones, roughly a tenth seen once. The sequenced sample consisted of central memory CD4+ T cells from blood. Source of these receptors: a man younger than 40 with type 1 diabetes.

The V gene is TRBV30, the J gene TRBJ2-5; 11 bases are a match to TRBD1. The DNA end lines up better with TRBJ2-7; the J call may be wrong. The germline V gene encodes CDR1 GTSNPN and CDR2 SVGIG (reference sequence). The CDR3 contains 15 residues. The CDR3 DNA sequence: TGTGCCTGGAGGTATTCCGGGACAGGGGGCTACGAGCAGTACTTC. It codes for CAWRYSGTGGYEQYF.

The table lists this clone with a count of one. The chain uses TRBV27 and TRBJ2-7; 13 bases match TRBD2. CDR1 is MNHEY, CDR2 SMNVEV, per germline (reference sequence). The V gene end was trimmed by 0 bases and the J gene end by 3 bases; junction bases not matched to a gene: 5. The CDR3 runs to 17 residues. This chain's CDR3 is CASSLSTGLAGNYEQYF. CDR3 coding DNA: TGTGCCAGCAGTTTATCGACGGGACTAGCGGGAAACTACGAGCAGTACTTC.

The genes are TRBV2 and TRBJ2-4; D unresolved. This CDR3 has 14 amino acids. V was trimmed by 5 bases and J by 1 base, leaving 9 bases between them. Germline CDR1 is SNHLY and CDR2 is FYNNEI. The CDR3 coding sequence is TGTGCCAGCAGTTCCGACCAGGCCAAAAACATTCAGTACTTC. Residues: CASSSDQAKNIQYF.

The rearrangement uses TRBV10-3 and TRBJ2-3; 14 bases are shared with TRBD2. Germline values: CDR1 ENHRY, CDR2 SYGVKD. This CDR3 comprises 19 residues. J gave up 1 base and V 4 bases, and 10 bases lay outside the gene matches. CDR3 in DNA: TGTGCCATCAGTGTTGCTCCGGGACTAGCGGGAGTGGGCACAGATACGCAGTATTTT. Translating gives CAISVAPGLAGVGTDTQYF.

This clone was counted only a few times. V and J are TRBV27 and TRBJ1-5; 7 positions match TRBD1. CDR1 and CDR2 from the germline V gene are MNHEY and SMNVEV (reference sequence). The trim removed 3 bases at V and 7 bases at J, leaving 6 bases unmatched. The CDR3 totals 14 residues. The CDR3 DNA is TGTGCCAGCAGTTTTGACAGGGAATACCAGCCCCAGCATTTT. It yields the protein CASSFDREYQPQHF.

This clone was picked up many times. The CDR3 reads CASRGGSLEANVLTF. The CDR3 DNA reads as TGTGCCAGCAGGGGCGGGTCCCTGGAGGCCAACGTCCTGACTTTC. The chain combines TRBV19 with TRBJ2-6; maybe TRBD1 (6 bases). CDR1 is LNHDA and CDR2 is SQIVND in the germline V gene (reference sequence). This CDR3 has 15 amino acids. Trimming stripped 9 bases from V and 6 bases from J, with 18 bases between. Using reference TRBV19 and TRBJ2-6 for the parts outside the CDR3, the full variable domain is DGGITQSPKYLFRKEGQNVTLSCEQNLNHDAMYWYRQDPGQGLRLIYYSQIVNDFQKGDIAEGYSVSREKKESFPLTVTSAQKNPTAFYLCASRGGSLEANVLTFGAGSRLTVL.

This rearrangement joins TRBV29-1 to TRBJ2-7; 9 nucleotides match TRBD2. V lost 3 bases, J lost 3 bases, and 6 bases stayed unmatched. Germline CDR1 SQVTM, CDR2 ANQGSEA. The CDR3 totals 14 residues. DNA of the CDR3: TGCAGCGTTGAGGCGGGAGGGCCAAACTACGAGCAGTACTTC. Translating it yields CSVEAGGPNYEQYF.

CDR3 sequence: CASSLGGTDTSEQYF. CDR3 nucleotide sequence: TGTGCCAGCAGCTTGGGAGGGACGGACACCTCCGAGCAGTACTTC. The rearrangement joins TRBV5-4 to TRBJ2-7, with D perhaps assigned TRBD1 or TRBD2 (5 bases each). Germline V gene lookup returns CDR1 SGHNT and CDR2 YYREEE (reference sequence). This CDR3 is built from 15 residues. V dropped 0 bases and J dropped 6 bases, with 16 bases sitting between them.

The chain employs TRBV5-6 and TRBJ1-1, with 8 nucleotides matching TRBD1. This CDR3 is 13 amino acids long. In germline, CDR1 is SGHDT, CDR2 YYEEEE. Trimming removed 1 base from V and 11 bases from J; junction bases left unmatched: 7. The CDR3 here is CASSLTGGTYAFF. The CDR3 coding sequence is TGTGCCAGCAGCTTGACAGGGGGGACTTACGCTTTCTTT.

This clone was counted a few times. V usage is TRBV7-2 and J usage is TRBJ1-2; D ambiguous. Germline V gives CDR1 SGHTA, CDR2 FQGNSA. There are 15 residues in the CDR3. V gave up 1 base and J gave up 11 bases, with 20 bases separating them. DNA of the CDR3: TGTGCCAGCAGCTTAGAGTCCGGGAGCCATTCAACATACACCTTC. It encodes CASSLESGSHSTYTF.

CDR3 DNA: TGTGCCAGCTCACCCTACAGGACGACCGACAATGAGCAGTTCTTC. The encoded protein is CASSPYRTTDNEQFF. The chain employs TRBV18 and TRBJ2-1, with a tentative D call TRBD1 (5 bases). The CDR3 runs 15 residues. V was pared by 3 bases and J by 5 bases, with 14 bases between. The germline gives CDR1 KGHSH, CDR2 LQKENI.

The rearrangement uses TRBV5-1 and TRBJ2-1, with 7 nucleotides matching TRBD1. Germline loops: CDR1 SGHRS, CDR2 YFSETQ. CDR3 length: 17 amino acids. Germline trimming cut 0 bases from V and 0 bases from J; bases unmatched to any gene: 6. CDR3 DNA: TGCGCCAGCAGCTTGGGACAGGGAATCAGCTCCTACAATGAGCAGTTCTTC. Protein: CASSLGQGISSYNEQFF.

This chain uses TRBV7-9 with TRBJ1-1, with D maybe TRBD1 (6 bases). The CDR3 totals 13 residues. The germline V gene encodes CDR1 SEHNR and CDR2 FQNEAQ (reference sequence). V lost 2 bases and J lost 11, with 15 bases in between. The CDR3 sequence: CASSLPGHEKAFF. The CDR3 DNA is TGTGCCAGCAGCTTACCGGGACACGAGAAGGCTTTCTTT.

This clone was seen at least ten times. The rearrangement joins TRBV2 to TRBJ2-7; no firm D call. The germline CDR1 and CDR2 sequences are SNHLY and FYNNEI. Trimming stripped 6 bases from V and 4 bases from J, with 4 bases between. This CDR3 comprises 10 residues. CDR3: CASSLYEQYF. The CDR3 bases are TGTGCCAGCAGCCTGTACGAGCAGTACTTC.

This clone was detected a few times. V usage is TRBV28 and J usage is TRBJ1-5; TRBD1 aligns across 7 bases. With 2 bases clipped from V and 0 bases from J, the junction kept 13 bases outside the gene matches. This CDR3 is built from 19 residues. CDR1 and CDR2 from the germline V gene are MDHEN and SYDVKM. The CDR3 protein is CASSLETGSSHFSNQPQHF. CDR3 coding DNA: TGTGCCAGCAGTTTAGAGACAGGGAGTTCCCATTTTAGCAATCAGCCCCAGCATTTT.

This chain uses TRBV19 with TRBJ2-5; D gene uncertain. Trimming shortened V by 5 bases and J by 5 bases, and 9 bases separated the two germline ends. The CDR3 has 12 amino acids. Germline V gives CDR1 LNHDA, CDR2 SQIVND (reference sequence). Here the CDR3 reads CASSLRRETQYF. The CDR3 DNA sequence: TGTGCCAGTAGTTTGCGACGGGAGACCCAGTACTTC.

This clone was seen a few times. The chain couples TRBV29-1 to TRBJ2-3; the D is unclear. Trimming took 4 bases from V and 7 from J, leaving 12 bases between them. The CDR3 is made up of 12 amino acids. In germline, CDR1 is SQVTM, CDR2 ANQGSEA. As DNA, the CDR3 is TGCAGCGTTGGGGGTGATTTGAATACGCAGTATTTT. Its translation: CSVGGDLNTQYF.

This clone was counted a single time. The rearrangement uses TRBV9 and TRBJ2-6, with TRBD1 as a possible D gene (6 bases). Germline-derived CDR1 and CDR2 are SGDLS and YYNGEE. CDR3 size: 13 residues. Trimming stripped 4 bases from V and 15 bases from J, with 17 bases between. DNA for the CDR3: TGTGCCAGCAGCCTGGGGCAAGGGGGATACCTGACTTTC. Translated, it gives CASSLGQGGYLTF.